This T cell receptor (beta chain) was recovered during a study of blood T cell repertoires in COVID-19. At the level of the study: Specimens from acute and convalescent COVID-19 originated in the United States, Italy and Spain. PBMCs, B-cell-depleted T cells, or T cells provided the cDNA or gDNA that made up the material.

In the original workflow: Amplification of reference gene primers was used by the study to estimate nucleated cell counts. The protocol was immunoSEQ multiplex PCR, while the TCRdb copy is restricted to in-frame clones and leaves out a portion. V and J calls plus clone size are reproduced from that table; the DNA served to infer D and trimming. The sample lists some 100,000 clones; about three quarters were seen once. Trimming at V came to 2 bases and at J to 5 bases, leaving 9 bases not matched to a gene. This CDR3 has 17 amino acids. The germline gives CDR1 LNHDA, CDR2 SQIVND (reference sequence). The sample consisted of peripheral blood. The receptor comes from a man between 65 and 79 years old with acute or convalescent COVID-19. The genes are TRBV19 and TRBJ2-1; 10 nucleotides align to TRBD2. This chain's CDR3 is CASSIMVAGGRDNEQFF. CDR3 coding DNA: TGTGCCAGTAGTATAATGGTAGCGGGAGGACGGGACAATGAGCAGTTCTTC.